A single T cell receptor beta chain is shown here with its context. Trimming cost V 2 bases and J 8 bases, with 18 bases left between them. CDR1 MNHNS and CDR2 SASEGT come from the germline V gene. The CDR3 has 16 amino acids. The sample originates from a study of control samples from healthy donors and cancer patients. Clones were read by immunoSEQ multiplex PCR, and TCRdb kept only the in-frame ones, dropping some. The sample includes about 180,000 clones, 94% of them seen just once. The chain combines TRBV6-1 with TRBJ1-4; no clear D gene. Sample: blood. The clonotype originates from a woman between 18 and 29 years old in good health. The CDR3 sequence is CASSEWEGKVREKLFF. In DNA, the CDR3 is TGTGCCAGCAGTGAATGGGAAGGAAAAGTGCGGGAAAAACTGTTTTTT.